A single count supports the clone carrying this TCR beta chain. In the original processing: Using reference gene primer amplification, nucleated cell counts were estimated. Method: immunoSEQ multiplex PCR; TCRdb's copy keeps in-frame clones and lacks some. Clone size and V and J calls were adopted from that table, with D and trimming inferred from the DNA. The top ten hold 7.8% of the sample, which has approximately 310,000 clones, approximately 89% seen once. This CDR3 spans 15 amino acids. CDR1 and CDR2 from the germline V gene are MNHEY and SMNVEV (reference sequence). The germline V and J ends were trimmed by 3 bases and 1 base, with 12 bases remaining between them. This sample is drawn from a study of blood T cell repertoires in COVID-19. Overall study: Specimens from acute and convalescent COVID-19 originated in the United States, Italy and Spain. Sample material is recorded as cDNA or gDNA derived from T cells, B-cell-depleted T cells, or PBMCs.

The sample was peripheral blood. The V and J genes are TRBV27 and TRBJ2-5; D perhaps matches TRBD1 (5 bases). This TCR derives from a woman in her forties or fifties who had recovered from COVID-19. The CDR3 loop reads CASSFSGLSQETQYF. DNA for the CDR3: TGTGCCAGCAGTTTTTCAGGGCTGTCCCAAGAGACCCAGTACTTC.